This TCR beta chain was documented in a study of blood T cell repertoires in COVID-19. Study context: T cells, B-cell-depleted T cells, or PBMCs supplied cDNA or gDNA.

Original processing notes: By means of reference gene primer amplification, nucleated cell counts were estimated. Generated by immunoSEQ multiplex PCR, the TCRdb table keeps only in-frame clones and is missing some. V, J and clone size are taken as reported in that table, and D and trimming were inferred from the DNA itself. The repertoire holds some 300,000 clones, with about 90% as singletons. Before being deemed recovered, Cohort 3 donors had two negative PCRs, clearance, or symptom resolution. The TCR originated in a woman in her twenties or thirties who had recovered from COVID-19. Sample: PBMCs or T cells enriched from blood (not recorded which).

The CDR3 region has the DNA TGTGCCAGCAGCCGACAGGCGACCTCTGAGGGCTACACCTTC. It encodes CASSRQATSEGYTF. V usage is TRBV3-1 (or the pseudogene TRBV3-2) and J usage is TRBJ1-2; TRBD1 is a possible D gene (6 bases). Trimming removed 4 bases from V and 8 bases from J, with 17 bases in between. This CDR3 has 14 residues. Germline CDR1 reads LGHDT; CDR2 reads YNNKEL (reference sequence).